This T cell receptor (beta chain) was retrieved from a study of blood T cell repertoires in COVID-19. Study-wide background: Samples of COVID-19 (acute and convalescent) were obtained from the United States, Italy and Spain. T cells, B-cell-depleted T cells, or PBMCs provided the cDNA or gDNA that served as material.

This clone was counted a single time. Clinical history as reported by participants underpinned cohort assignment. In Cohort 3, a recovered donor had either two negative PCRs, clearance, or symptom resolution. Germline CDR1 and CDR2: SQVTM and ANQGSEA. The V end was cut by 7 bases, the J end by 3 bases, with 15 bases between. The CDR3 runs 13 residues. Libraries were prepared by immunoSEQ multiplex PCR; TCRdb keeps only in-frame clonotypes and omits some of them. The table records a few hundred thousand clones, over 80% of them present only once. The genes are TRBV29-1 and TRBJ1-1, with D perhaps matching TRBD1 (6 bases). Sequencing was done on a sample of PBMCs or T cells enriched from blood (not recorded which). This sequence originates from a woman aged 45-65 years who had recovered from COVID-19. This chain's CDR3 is CSGTGLGDTEAFF. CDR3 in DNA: TGCAGCGGAACAGGGCTAGGCGACACTGAAGCTTTCTTT.